This T cell receptor beta chain was captured in a study of blood T cell repertoires in COVID-19. Study context: Nucleic acid was either cDNA or gDNA, and it came from T cells, B-cell-depleted T cells, or PBMCs.

Original processing methods: Amplification from reference gene primers served as the basis for estimated nucleated cell counts. TCRdb's table, derived via immunoSEQ multiplex PCR, lists solely in-frame clones and lacks some. The D gene and trimming were derived from the DNA, and the V and J assignments and clone size from that table. The sample shows approximately 150,000 clones, about four fifths of them seen only once. This CDR3 spans 13 amino acids. Per germline, CDR1 GTSNPN and CDR2 SVGIG (reference sequence). The V end was cut by 0 bases, the J end by 8 bases, with 8 bases between. V usage is TRBV30 and J usage is TRBJ1-6; TRBD1 is a possible D gene (6 bases). The sequence was obtained from a woman aged 70-85 years with acute or convalescent COVID-19. Sequencing was performed on peripheral blood. CDR3 region: CAWSVNRDSPLHF. The CDR3 DNA reads as TGTGCCTGGAGTGTAAACAGGGATTCACCCCTCCACTTT. The entire variable domain, with the rest obtained from reference TRBV30 and TRBJ1-6, is as follows: SQTIHQWPATLVQPVGSPLSLECTVEGTSNPNLYWYRQAAGRGLQLLFYSVGIGQISSEVPQNLSASRPQDRQFILSSKKLLLSDSGFYLCAWSVNRDSPLHFGNGTRLTVT.